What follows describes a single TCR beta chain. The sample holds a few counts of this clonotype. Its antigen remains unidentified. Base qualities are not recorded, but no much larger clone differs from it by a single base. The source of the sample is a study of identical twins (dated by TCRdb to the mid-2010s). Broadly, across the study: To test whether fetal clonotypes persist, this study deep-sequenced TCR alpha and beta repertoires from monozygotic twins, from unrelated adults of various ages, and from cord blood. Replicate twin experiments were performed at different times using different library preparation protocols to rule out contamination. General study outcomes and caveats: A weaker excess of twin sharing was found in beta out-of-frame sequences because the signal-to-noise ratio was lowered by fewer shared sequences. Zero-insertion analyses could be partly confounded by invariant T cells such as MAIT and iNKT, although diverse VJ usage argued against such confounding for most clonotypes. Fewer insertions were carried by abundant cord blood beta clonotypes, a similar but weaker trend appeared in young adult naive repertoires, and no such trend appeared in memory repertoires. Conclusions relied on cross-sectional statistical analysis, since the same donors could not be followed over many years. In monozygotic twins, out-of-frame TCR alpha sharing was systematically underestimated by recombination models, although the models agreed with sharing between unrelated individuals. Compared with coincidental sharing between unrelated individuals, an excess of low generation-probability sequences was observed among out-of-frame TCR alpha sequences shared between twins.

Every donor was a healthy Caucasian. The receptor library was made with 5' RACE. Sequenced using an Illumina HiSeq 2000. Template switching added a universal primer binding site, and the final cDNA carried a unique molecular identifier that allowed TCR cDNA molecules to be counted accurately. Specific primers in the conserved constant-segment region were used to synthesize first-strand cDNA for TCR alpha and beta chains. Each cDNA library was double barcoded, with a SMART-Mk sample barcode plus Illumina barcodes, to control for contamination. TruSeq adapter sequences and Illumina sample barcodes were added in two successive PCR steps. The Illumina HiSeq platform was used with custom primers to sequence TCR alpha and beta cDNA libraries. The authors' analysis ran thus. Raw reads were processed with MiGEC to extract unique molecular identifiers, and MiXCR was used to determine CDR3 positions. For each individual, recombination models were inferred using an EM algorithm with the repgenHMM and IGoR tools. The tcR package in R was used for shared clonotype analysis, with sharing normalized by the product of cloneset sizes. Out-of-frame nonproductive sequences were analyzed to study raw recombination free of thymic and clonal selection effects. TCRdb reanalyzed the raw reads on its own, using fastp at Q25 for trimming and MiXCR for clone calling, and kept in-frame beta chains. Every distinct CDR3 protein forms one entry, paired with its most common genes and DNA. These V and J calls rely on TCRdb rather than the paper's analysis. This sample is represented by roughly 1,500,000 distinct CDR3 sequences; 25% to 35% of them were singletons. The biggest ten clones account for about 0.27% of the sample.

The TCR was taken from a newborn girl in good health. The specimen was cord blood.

CDR3 loop: CASSLASTAYNSPLHF. The nucleotides are TGTGCCAGCAGCTTAGCGTCAACAGCTTATAATTCACCCCTCCACTTT. The rearranged segments are TRBV7-8 and TRBJ1-6, with no confident D gene call. The CDR3 measures 16 amino acids from cysteine to phenylalanine. The sequence is cut down to CDR3 DNA, 48 bases in frame from base 1. Reading the germline V gene gives CDR1 SGHVS and CDR2 FQNEAQ. Relative to germline, V is 0 bases shorter and J is 4 bases shorter, with 10 bases between their ends.